The T cell receptor (beta chain) under discussion was sequenced for a study of CD8+CD57+ T cells in acquired aplastic anemia. Background on the study: Recorded DNA amounts for sorted CD4+ and CD8+ cells had an average of approximately 2.9 ug. Points from the study as a whole: Patients shared around 30 CD8+ CDR3 sequences with controls. Patient and control CD8+ Simpson's diversity was not significantly different.

Details on this clonotype: Antigen: not known.

CDR3 and TCR beta VDJ profiling relied on a genomic DNA template. Each CDR3 protein gets one entry after TCRdb re-called the reads with MiXCR. The sample carries some 180,000 distinct CDR3 sequences, 40% to 55% recorded once. With 0 bases clipped from V and 7 bases from J, the junction kept 5 bases outside the gene matches. The V gene's germline CDR1 is SGHRS and CDR2 YFSETQ. The CDR3 consists of 16 residues. This rearrangement joins TRBV5-1 to TRBJ2-1, with TRBD1 identical over 12 bases. Sequencing used sorted CD4+, CD8+, or CD8+CD57+ T cells (not recorded which) from PBMCs. The sequence was collected from a human donor in good health. Here the CDR3 DNA reads TGCGCCAGCAGCTTGGCCCCGGGACAGGGGGCGAATGAGCAGTTCTTC. Protein sequence: CASSLAPGQGANEQFF.